The next 27 T cell receptor beta chains were all read from a single sample in a study of Ad26.COV2.S vaccination and SARS-CoV-2 variants. Measured with immunoSEQ multiplex PCR; TCRdb has only the in-frame clones, and not every one. The sample has a few hundred thousand clones; roughly 88% are singletons. The treatment here: some 19 received Ad26.COV2.S at low or high dose, single or two shots; about 5 received placebo; per-sample allocation not given. The study sampled participants on day 63 after the first vaccine or placebo injection. The sample consisted of peripheral blood, taken in a trial of Ad26.COV2.S vaccine versus placebo. The receptors originated from a person between 18 and 59 years old who received the Ad26.COV2.S COVID-19 vaccine or a placebo.

The chain employs TRBV27 and TRBJ1-5; 8 bases fit TRBD1. The length of the CDR3 is 15 residues. V shed 4 bases, J shed 6 bases, and the junction held 8 bases outside the gene matches. Germline values: CDR1 MNHEY, CDR2 SMNVEV (reference sequence). The CDR3 nucleotides read TGTGCCAGCAGTTCCGGGACAGGCCCTCTTCAGCCCCAGCATTTT. Protein product: CASSSGTGPLQPQHF.

The genes are TRBV5-4 and TRBJ2-3, with D uncertain. V shed 0 bases and J shed 3 bases, with 14 bases lying between them. Germline-derived CDR1 and CDR2 are SGHNT and YYREEE (reference sequence). The CDR3 consists of 16 residues. CDR3 DNA: TGTGCCAGCAGCTTGGGGCGGCAGTTGGAGACAGATACGCAGTATTTT. Encoded protein: CASSLGRQLETDTQYF.

This chain uses TRBV9 with TRBJ1-2, with D possibly TRBD1 on 5 matching bases. The V gene's germline CDR1 is SGDLS and CDR2 YYNGEE. The CDR3 covers 14 residues. V was cut by 3 bases and J by 5 bases, with 14 bases left in between. Here the CDR3 reads CASSAAGTGYGYTF. CDR3 nucleotides: TGTGCCAGCAGCGCAGCCGGGACCGGTTATGGCTACACCTTC.

In its sample, this clone was seen once. The chain employs TRBV30 and TRBJ2-5; D perhaps matches TRBD2 (5 bases). With 4 bases removed from V and 7 bases from J, the gap between germline ends came to 16 bases. There are 13 residues in the CDR3. Germline lookup yields CDR1 GTSNPN and CDR2 SVGIG (reference sequence). The DNA of the CDR3 is TGTGCCTGGATAGATCCAATAGGAGGGACCCAGTACTTC. Its protein is CAWIDPIGGTQYF. Full variable domain (rest looked up from reference TRBV30 and TRBJ2-5): SQTIHQWPATLVQPVGSPLSLECTVEGTSNPNLYWYRQAAGRGLQLLFYSVGIGQISSEVPQNLSASRPQDRQFILSSKKLLLSDSGFYLCAWIDPIGGTQYFGPGTRLLVL.

This clone was counted a single time. The chain has TRBV15 and TRBJ2-1; D gene ambiguous. Germline-derived CDR1 and CDR2 are LNHNV and YYDKDF (reference sequence). V lost 1 base to trimming and J lost 1 base, with 8 bases between them. This CDR3 has 15 residues. Here the CDR3 reads CATSRARGSYNEQFF. The CDR3 DNA reads as TGTGCCACCAGCAGAGCTCGTGGGTCCTACAATGAGCAGTTCTTC.

The V call is TRBV3-1 (or the pseudogene TRBV3-2), the J call TRBJ2-2; D could derive from TRBD1 or TRBD2 (6 bases each). Germline CDR1 and CDR2: LGHDT and YNNKEL (reference sequence). Trimming took 3 bases from V and 5 from J, leaving 13 bases between them. CDR3 length: 15 residues. Here the CDR3 DNA reads TGTGCCAGCAGCCAGGACAGCGGGCAGACCGGGGAGCTGTTTTTT. It is translated as CASSQDSGQTGELFF.

This chain joins TRBV9 and TRBJ2-3, with D perhaps TRBD2 (6 bases). Germline assignment: CDR1 SGDLS and CDR2 YYNGEE. Trimming removed 0 bases at V and 12 bases at J, with 14 bases between. This CDR3 is built from 13 residues. CDR3 in amino acids: CASSVDSGLLQYF. In nucleotides, the CDR3 is TGTGCCAGCAGCGTAGATTCGGGACTCCTACAGTATTTT.

The gene calls are TRBV30 and TRBJ1-2; D is unclear. V shed 0 bases and J shed 1 base, with 6 bases lying between them. Germline CDR1 is GTSNPN and CDR2 is SVGIG (reference sequence). CDR3 length: 13 residues. CDR3 DNA: TGTGCCTGGAGTGTAAATGTTAACTATGGCTACACCTTC. Residues: CAWSVNVNYGYTF.

The rearrangement joins TRBV19 to TRBJ2-7; 9 bases match TRBD1. Losses at the gene ends were 5 bases for V and 3 bases for J; bases not matched to a gene: 11. Germline V gene sequence: CDR1 LNHDA, CDR2 SQIVND (reference sequence). This CDR3 is 16 amino acids long. CDR3 region: CASSPTPGTGNYEQYF. The CDR3 region has the DNA TGTGCCAGTAGTCCTACCCCAGGGACAGGGAACTACGAGCAGTACTTC. Variable domain in full (rest from reference TRBV19 and TRBJ2-7): DGGITQSPKYLFRKEGQNVTLSCEQNLNHDAMYWYRQDPGQGLRLIYYSQIVNDFQKGDIAEGYSVSREKKESFPLTVTSAQKNPTAFYLCASSPTPGTGNYEQYFGPGTRLTVT.

The genes are TRBV9 and TRBJ1-2; D is unclear. Trimming took 0 bases from V and 3 from J, leaving 18 bases between them. CDR3 length: 17 amino acids. The V gene's germline CDR1 is SGDLS and CDR2 YYNGEE. CDR3 sequence reads: CASSVGNAGPPDYGYTF. Here the CDR3 DNA reads TGTGCCAGCAGCGTAGGAAATGCAGGCCCCCCGGACTATGGCTACACCTTC.

This clone occurred once. The chain joins TRBV5-1 to TRBJ2-1; 7 bases are a match to TRBD1. J gave up 6 bases and V 4 bases, and 7 bases lay outside the gene matches. The length of the CDR3 is 14 residues. CDR1 and CDR2 (germline): SGHRS, YFSETQ. Here the CDR3 reads CASSQTTGFNEQFF. The CDR3 DNA follows: TGCGCCAGCAGCCAAACGACAGGGTTCAATGAGCAGTTCTTC.

The V and J genes are TRBV7-8 and TRBJ2-2, with 7 bases matching TRBD1. This CDR3 comprises 15 residues. Trimming at V came to 3 bases and at J to 1 base, leaving 2 bases not matched to a gene. Germline lookup yields CDR1 SGHVS and CDR2 FQNEAQ. CDR3 in amino acids: CASSFTGVNTGELFF. The CDR3 DNA reads as TGTGCCAGCAGCTTTACAGGGGTGAACACCGGGGAGCTGTTTTTT.

Here the CDR3 DNA reads TGCGCCAGCAGCCAAGGACTAGCGGGGGCCTCCTACAATGAGCAGTTCTTC. Its translation is CASSQGLAGASYNEQFF. The rearrangement joins TRBV4-3 to TRBJ2-1; 12 positions agree with TRBD2. V was pared by 1 base and J by 0 bases, with 1 base of the junction left unmatched. Germline values: CDR1 LGHNA, CDR2 YSLEER. CDR3 length: 17 residues.

This clone appeared a few times. J is TRBJ2-7 and V is TRBV30; D not resolved. CDR1 GTSNPN and CDR2 SVGIG come from the germline V gene (reference sequence). The CDR3 consists of 14 residues. V shed 8 bases and J shed 0 bases, with 17 bases lying between them. CDR3 loop: CAGYSERSSYEQYF. CDR3 nucleotides: TGTGCCGGGTACAGCGAACGTAGCTCCTACGAGCAGTACTTC. Variable domain in full (rest from reference TRBV30 and TRBJ2-7): SQTIHQWPATLVQPVGSPLSLECTVEGTSNPNLYWYRQAAGRGLQLLFYSVGIGQISSEVPQNLSASRPQDRQFILSSKKLLLSDSGFYLCAGYSERSSYEQYFGPGTRLTVT.

This clone was observed a single time. This chain uses TRBV4-2 with TRBJ2-3; D is unresolved. Germline CDR1 LGHNA, CDR2 YNFKEQ. Trimming pared 0 bases from V and 7 bases from J, leaving 23 bases between. CDR3 size: 18 residues. DNA for the CDR3: TGTGCCAGCAGCCAAGATAAAAGAGCCCCTCAAGGCATGTATACGCAGTATTTT. Encoded protein: CASSQDKRAPQGMYTQYF.

The chain links TRBV19 to TRBJ1-1; D not certain. This CDR3 has 13 amino acids. Germline assignment: CDR1 LNHDA and CDR2 SQIVND (reference sequence). Between the trimmed V and J ends, which lost 6 bases and 1 base, there was a span of 9 bases. Here the CDR3 reads CASSPTGNTEAFF. As DNA, the CDR3 is TGTGCCAGTAGCCCGACGGGGAACACTGAAGCTTTCTTT.

The gene calls are TRBV27 and TRBJ2-2; 9 bases are a match to TRBD2. The trim removed 6 bases at V and 2 bases at J, leaving 10 bases unmatched. The germline V gene encodes CDR1 MNHEY and CDR2 SMNVEV (reference sequence). This CDR3 has 17 residues. CDR3 protein: CASRVSGRADNTGELFF. Here the CDR3 DNA reads TGTGCCAGCAGAGTTAGCGGGAGAGCAGATAACACCGGGGAGCTGTTTTTT.

The V gene is TRBV6-5, the J gene TRBJ1-2; D is perhaps TRBD1 (5 bases). Trimming left V 11 bases short and J 3 bases short, with 22 bases between. Germline V gene data show CDR1 as MNHEY and CDR2 as SVGAGI. The length of the CDR3 is 15 residues. The CDR3 protein is CAGGPSILGDYGYTF. For the CDR3, the DNA is TGTGCCGGCGGACCCTCGATCCTAGGGGACTATGGCTACACCTTC.

The gene calls are TRBV7-9 and TRBJ2-1, with TRBD1 identical over 8 bases. Germline V gene lookup returns CDR1 SEHNR and CDR2 FQNEAQ (reference sequence). Trimming took 4 bases from V and 5 from J; bases not matched to a gene: 1. The CDR3 length is 13 residues. The CDR3 sequence: CASSSGQDNEQFF. The CDR3 DNA sequence: TGTGCCAGCAGCTCGGGACAGGACAATGAGCAGTTCTTC.

The chain uses TRBV6-2 or TRBV6-3 and TRBJ2-7, with a possible D match to TRBD1 (5 bases). Germline V gives CDR1 MNHEY, CDR2 SVGEGT. The CDR3 is 11 amino acids. Trimming took off 6 bases at V and 9 bases at J, with 12 bases between the two ends. CDR3 sequence (DNA): TGTGCCAGCAGCCCTAGGGGTGTGCAGTACTTC. Its protein is CASSPRGVQYF.

This clone was recorded once. V is TRBV11-1 and J is TRBJ2-7, with 7 nucleotides matching TRBD2. CDR1 is SGHAT and CDR2 is FQDESV in the germline V gene (reference sequence). V shed 1 base and J 1 base; nucleotides not matched to a gene: 4. The CDR3 is made up of 15 amino acids. The CDR3 DNA reads as TGTGCCAGCAGCTTAGAGCGGGACCTATCCTACGAGCAGTACTTC. Amino acid sequence: CASSLERDLSYEQYF.

The rearrangement uses TRBV5-6 and TRBJ1-5; D is unclear. Trimming removed 2 bases at V and 7 bases at J, with 13 bases between. There are 14 residues in the CDR3. Germline CDR1 SGHDT, CDR2 YYEEEE. CDR3 sequence: CASSFGSGKQPQHF. The DNA for the CDR3 is TGTGCCAGCAGCTTTGGGTCGGGTAAGCAGCCCCAGCATTTT.

The genes are TRBV29-1 and TRBJ2-3; 11 nucleotides line up with TRBD2. The length of the CDR3 is 12 residues. Germline V gene sequence: CDR1 SQVTM, CDR2 ANQGSEA. DNA of the CDR3: TGCGGCACTAGCGGGAGAGTAGATACGCAGTATTTT. Its translation is CGTSGRVDTQYF.

V and J are TRBV6-1 and TRBJ1-4; 7 positions agree with TRBD1. Per germline, CDR1 MNHNS and CDR2 SASEGT. The CDR3 spans 16 residues. V was pared by 4 bases and J by 8 bases, with 13 bases of the junction left unmatched. CDR3 sequence: CASSGGTALGVEKLFF. Here the CDR3 DNA reads TGTGCCAGCAGTGGTGGGACAGCTCTGGGTGTGGAAAAACTGTTTTTT.

A single count supports this clone. This chain uses TRBV23-1 with TRBJ1-6, with 7 bases matching TRBD1. TRBV23-1 is marked as an open reading frame, function uncertain. This CDR3 contains 14 residues. V was clipped by 6 bases and J by 5 bases; unmatched bases: 4. The CDR3 coding sequence is TGCGCCAGCAGGGGACAGACCGATAATTCACCCCTCCACTTT. Translation: CASRGQTDNSPLHF.

This clone was detected a few times. The J gene is TRBJ2-1, the V gene TRBV27; 7 bases line up with TRBD2. Trimming removed 8 bases from V and 4 bases from J; junction bases left unmatched: 11. The CDR3 length is 15 residues. CDR1 and CDR2 (germline): MNHEY, SMNVEV (reference sequence). This CDR3 reads CASGLKRDLYNEQFF. The DNA for the CDR3 is TGTGCCAGCGGGTTGAAGCGGGACTTATACAATGAGCAGTTCTTC.

V gene TRBV27 combines with J gene TRBJ1-2; possible D gene TRBD1, 5 bases. The CDR3 covers 15 residues. V was clipped by 5 bases and J by 1 base, with 14 bases between them. CDR1 is MNHEY, CDR2 SMNVEV, per germline (reference sequence). CDR3 region: CASSPGWGGNYGYTF. The CDR3 bases are TGTGCCAGCAGTCCAGGATGGGGGGGTAACTATGGCTACACCTTC.